This T cell receptor (beta chain) emerged from a study of T cell repertoires in cytomegalovirus infection. The wider study: CMV epitopes in the study were HLA-C-restricted (recently identified) and HLA-B-restricted (well studied).

Unmatched junction bases numbered 11, after V lost 1 base and J lost 2 bases. Germline V gives CDR1 SGHTA, CDR2 FQGNSA. The CDR3 spans 19 residues. TCRdb fed the reads into MiXCR, producing one record per CDR3 protein. The sample has under 200,000 distinct CDR3 sequences, roughly 20% seen once; the top ten hold 20% to 30%. General observations from the study: Pooled public TCR beta family frequency picked out CMV carriers with the relevant HLA. There were HLA-C-restricted CMV-specific TCR beta clonotypes dominating the ex vivo response.

On this clonotype itself: Its antigen is not known.

The clonotype comes from a human donor in good health (CMV status not recorded). Some clones in this sample may be carry-over from other donors' samples. This material consisted of CD8+ T cells from cultured PBMCs, taken from culture after CMV antigen stimulation. The genes are TRBV7-2 and TRBJ2-6; 7 bases agree with TRBD1. In DNA form, the CDR3 reads TGTGCCAGCAGCTTAGAGTCCGACAGGGTGACAACTGGGGCCAACGTCCTGACTTTC. This gives the protein CASSLESDRVTTGANVLTF.